Listed here are 20 T cell receptor beta chains from one sample, sequenced in a study of technical replicates of blood from several donors. TCRdb's table, derived via immunoSEQ multiplex PCR, lists solely in-frame clones and lacks some. The sample holds tens of thousands of clones; 90% to 95% are singletons and the top ten take more than 0.2%. Source material: T cells isolated from PBMCs. The source of these receptors is a human donor in good health.

The chain combines TRBV5-1 with TRBJ2-3; 7 bases match TRBD1. The ends lost 4 bases at V and 2 bases at J; junction bases unmatched: 7. This CDR3 has 15 amino acids. Germline V gene sequence: CDR1 SGHRS, CDR2 YFSETQ. The CDR3 here is CASSETGIDTDTQYF. CDR3 DNA sequence: TGCGCCAGCAGCGAGACAGGGATCGACACAGATACGCAGTATTTT. The whole variable domain, remainder taken from reference TRBV5-1 and TRBJ2-3, is KAGVTQTPRYLIKTRGQQVTLSCSPISGHRSVSWYQQTPGQGLQFLFEYFSETQRNKGNFPGRFSGRQFSNSRSEMNVSTLELGDSALYLCASSETGIDTDTQYFGPGTRLTVL.

The J gene is TRBJ2-7, the V gene TRBV5-6, with 10 bases fitting TRBD2. Germline V gives CDR1 SGHDT, CDR2 YYEEEE. V shed 6 bases and J 2 bases; nucleotides not matched to a gene: 8. The CDR3 spans 15 residues. The CDR3 coding sequence is TGTGCCAGCACCGGGGGAAGCGGGAGGGCCTACGAGCAGTACTTC. Translation: CASTGGSGRAYEQYF.

The chain has TRBV2 and TRBJ1-4; the D gene is possibly TRBD1 (6 bases). Germline loops: CDR1 SNHLY, CDR2 FYNNEI. V gave up 5 bases and J gave up 2 bases, with 9 bases separating them. The CDR3 has 14 amino acids. CDR3 in amino acids: CASSRTVTNEKLFF. The CDR3 DNA reads as TGTGCCAGCAGTAGGACAGTCACTAATGAAAAACTGTTTTTT.

The chain recombines TRBV10-3 with TRBJ2-6; possible D gene TRBD1, 6 bases. Deletions cut 4 bases from V and 0 bases from J, with 16 bases between. Germline CDR1 ENHRY, CDR2 SYGVKD. The CDR3 has 18 amino acids. Here the CDR3 reads CAISVPVTGPSGANVLTF. The CDR3 DNA reads TGTGCCATCAGTGTTCCAGTGACAGGACCCTCTGGGGCCAACGTCCTGACTTTC.

The chain has TRBV30 and TRBJ2-1; TRBD2 matches at 14 bases. Germline CDR1 reads GTSNPN; CDR2 reads SVGIG (reference sequence). CDR3 length: 17 residues. V lost 7 bases and J lost 7; bases outside the gene matches: 15. In nucleotides, the CDR3 is TGTGCCTCGACGTTTGGACTAGCGGGGGGTTTCCTGAATGAGCAGTTCTTC. Amino acid sequence: CASTFGLAGGFLNEQFF.

This chain uses TRBV4-2 with TRBJ2-3, with a possible D match to TRBD2 (6 bases). Germline CDR1 is LGHNA and CDR2 is YNFKEQ. This CDR3 is built from 15 residues. Trimming left V 0 bases short and J 0 bases short, with 7 bases between. For the CDR3, the DNA is TGTGCCAGCAGCCAAGAGGCGGGGAGCACAGATACGCAGTATTTT. Translation gives CASSQEAGSTDTQYF.

The chain links TRBV2 to TRBJ1-1, with D perhaps matching TRBD1 (5 bases). Germline values: CDR1 SNHLY, CDR2 FYNNEI. Trimming took off 3 bases at V and 4 bases at J, with 15 bases between the two ends. The CDR3 totals 15 residues. CDR3 region: CASSDRGGGGTEAFF. The CDR3 coding sequence is TGTGCCAGCAGTGATCGTGGGGGGGGAGGCACTGAAGCTTTCTTT.

V gene TRBV27 combines with J gene TRBJ1-1; 10 bases agree with TRBD1. Germline V gene lookup returns CDR1 MNHEY and CDR2 SMNVEV (reference sequence). CDR3 length: 15 amino acids. Trimming at V came to 4 bases and at J to 3 bases, leaving 5 bases not matched to a gene. Written as DNA, the CDR3 is TGTGCCAGCAGTTCCCGACAGGGGGCCGACACTGAAGCTTTCTTT. Translating gives CASSSRQGADTEAFF.

The gene calls are TRBV11-3 and TRBJ1-2, with D unclear. Germline V lookup: CDR1 SGHNT, CDR2 YENEEA. The CDR3 extends over 16 amino acids. Between the trimmed V and J ends, which lost 4 bases and 4 bases, there was a span of 19 bases. The CDR3 sequence is CASSYRPQSGVYGYTF. The CDR3, as DNA: TGTGCCAGCAGCTATAGGCCCCAGTCCGGGGTCTATGGCTACACCTTC. Complete variable domain (other parts from reference TRBV11-3 and TRBJ1-2): EAGVVQSPRYKIIEKKQPVAFWCNPISGHNTLYWYLQNLGQGPELLIRYENEEAVDDSQLPKDRFSAERLKGVDSTLKIQPAELGDSAVYLCASSYRPQSGVYGYTFGSGTRLTVV.

The chain has TRBV7-9 and TRBJ2-5; TRBD2 matches 8 bases. There are 19 residues in the CDR3. CDR1 and CDR2 from the germline V gene are SEHNR and FQNEAQ (reference sequence). After removal of 7 bases from V and 2 bases from J, the junction contained 21 bases not matched to a gene. The CDR3 DNA follows: TGTGCCAGCACCAAGTGGCCTAGCGGGTCACCTGGGCCTCAAGAGACCCAGTACTTC. Encoded protein: CASTKWPSGSPGPQETQYF.

This sequence joins TRBV7-9 and TRBJ2-1; no clear D. This CDR3 has 12 amino acids. Germline V lookup: CDR1 SEHNR, CDR2 FQNEAQ (reference sequence). Trimming stripped 0 bases from V and 10 bases from J, with 7 bases between. CDR3 nucleotides: TGTGCCAGCAGCTTAGCGCTTCAGGAGCAGTTCTTC. Encoded protein: CASSLALQEQFF.

The chain recombines TRBV5-1 with TRBJ2-7, with D uncertain. The germline gives CDR1 SGHRS, CDR2 YFSETQ. CDR3 length: 18 amino acids. Deletions cut 0 bases from V and 0 bases from J, with 19 bases between. The CDR3 region has the DNA TGCGCCAGCAGCTTGGACCAGCGCCGTATCCTGAGCTCCTACGAGCAGTACTTC. This encodes CASSLDQRRILSSYEQYF.

The sample holds a few counts of this clone. This chain uses TRBV6-1 with TRBJ2-5, with D possibly matching TRBD1 (5 bases). The CDR3 is 15 residues long. Per germline, CDR1 MNHNS and CDR2 SASEGT. The germline V and J ends were trimmed by 2 bases and 2 bases, with 12 bases remaining between them. The CDR3 region is CASSESTGAQETQYF. DNA for the CDR3: TGTGCCAGCAGTGAAAGCACAGGAGCTCAAGAGACCCAGTACTTC.

This rearrangement joins TRBV7-9 to TRBJ1-1; perhaps TRBD1 as D (5 bases). CDR3 size: 13 residues. The V gene lost 2 bases and the J gene lost 4 bases, with 8 bases spanning the gap. Germline assignment: CDR1 SEHNR and CDR2 FQNEAQ (reference sequence). As DNA, the CDR3 is TGTGCCAGCAGCTTAAGTGGGGCCACTGAAGCTTTCTTT. This translates into CASSLSGATEAFF.

The CDR3 loop reads CASSVREYYGYTF. DNA of the CDR3: TGTGCCAGCAGTGTCCGGGAATACTATGGCTACACCTTC. This rearrangement joins TRBV2 to TRBJ1-2; unclear D gene. Germline lookup yields CDR1 SNHLY and CDR2 FYNNEI. Trimming took 4 bases from V and 3 from J, leaving 9 bases between them. This CDR3 has 13 amino acids.

V and J are TRBV10-1 and TRBJ2-2; 8 positions agree with TRBD2. The V segment lost 2 bases and the J segment 4 bases; nucleotides outside the gene matches: 3. The CDR3 contains 15 residues. CDR1 and CDR2 (germline): WNHNN, SYGVQD (reference sequence). CDR3 sequence reads: CASSEASGGTGELFF. DNA of the CDR3: TGCGCCAGCAGTGAGGCCAGCGGGGGCACCGGGGAGCTGTTTTTT.

The chain recombines TRBV27 with TRBJ1-3, with no clear D. The V and J ends lost 2 bases and 1 base respectively, with 6 bases between them. The CDR3 spans 14 residues. Germline V gene lookup returns CDR1 MNHEY and CDR2 SMNVEV (reference sequence). CDR3 nucleotide sequence: TGTGCCAGCAGTTTAGCGGTGTCTGGAAACACCATATATTTT. Its protein product is CASSLAVSGNTIYF.

V gene TRBV2 combines with J gene TRBJ2-3; the D is unclear. Germline loops: CDR1 SNHLY, CDR2 FYNNEI. This CDR3 has 11 amino acids. The V and J ends lost 4 bases and 7 bases respectively, with 6 bases between them. In nucleotides, the CDR3 is TGTGCCAGCAGTGCTGAGTATACGCAGTATTTT. It specifies CASSAEYTQYF.

The chain has TRBV29-1 and TRBJ2-3; D call uncertain. Germline assignment: CDR1 SQVTM and CDR2 ANQGSEA. V lost 5 bases and J 6 bases, leaving 12 bases between the germline ends. The CDR3 covers 12 residues. CDR3 sequence: CSVLPGADTQYF. The CDR3 DNA reads TGCAGCGTTTTGCCCGGAGCGGATACGCAGTATTTT.

The rearrangement links TRBV27 to TRBJ2-1, with 8 bases lining up with TRBD2. CDR3 length: 17 amino acids. Looked up from germline, CDR1 is MNHEY and CDR2 is SMNVEV (reference sequence). Losses at the gene ends were 5 bases for V and 7 bases for J; bases not matched to a gene: 16. Written as DNA, the CDR3 is TGTGCCAGCAGTACCTCCGGGTGGTCGGGGGGGTGGAATGAGCAGTTCTTC. Protein product: CASSTSGWSGGWNEQFF.